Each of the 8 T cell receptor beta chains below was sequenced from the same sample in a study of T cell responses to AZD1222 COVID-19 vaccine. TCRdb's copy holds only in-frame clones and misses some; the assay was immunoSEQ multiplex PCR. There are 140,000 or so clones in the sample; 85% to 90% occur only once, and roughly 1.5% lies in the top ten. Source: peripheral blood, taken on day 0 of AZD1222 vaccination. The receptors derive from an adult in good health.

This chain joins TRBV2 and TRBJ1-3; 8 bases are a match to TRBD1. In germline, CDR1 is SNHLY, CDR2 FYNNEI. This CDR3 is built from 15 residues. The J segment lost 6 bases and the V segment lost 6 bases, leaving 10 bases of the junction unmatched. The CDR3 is CASRAQGARENTIYF. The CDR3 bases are TGTGCCAGCAGAGCTCAGGGGGCGCGGGAAAACACCATATATTTT.

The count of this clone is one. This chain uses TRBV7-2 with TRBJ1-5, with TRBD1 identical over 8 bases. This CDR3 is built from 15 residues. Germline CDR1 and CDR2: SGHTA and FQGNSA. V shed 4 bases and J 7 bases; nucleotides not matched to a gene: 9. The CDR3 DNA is TGTGCCAGCAGCTCCGCGGACAGGGTGAGGCAGCCCCAGCATTTT. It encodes CASSSADRVRQPQHF. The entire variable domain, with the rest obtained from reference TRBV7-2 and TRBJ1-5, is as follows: GAGVSQSPSNKVTEKGKDVELRCDPISGHTALYWYRQSLGQGLEFLIYFQGNSAPDKSGLPSDRFSAERTGGSVSTLTIQRTQQEDSAVYLCASSSADRVRQPQHFGDGTRLSIL.

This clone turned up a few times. CDR3 DNA sequence: TGTGCCAGCTCACCCCGGACAGGGACAGATACGCAGTATTTT. Translating gives CASSPRTGTDTQYF. The chain has TRBV18 and TRBJ2-3; 8 positions match TRBD1. Trimming cost V 3 bases and J 3 bases; bases outside gene matches: 2. The CDR3 contains 14 residues. CDR1 is KGHSH and CDR2 is LQKENI in the germline V gene.

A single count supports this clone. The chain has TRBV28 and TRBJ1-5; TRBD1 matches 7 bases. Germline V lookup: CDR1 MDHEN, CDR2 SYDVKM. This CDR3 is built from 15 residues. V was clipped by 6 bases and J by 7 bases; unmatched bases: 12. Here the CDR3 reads CASSGDSPLDQPQHF. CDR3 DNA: TGTGCCAGCAGCGGGGACAGCCCCTTGGACCAGCCCCAGCATTTT.

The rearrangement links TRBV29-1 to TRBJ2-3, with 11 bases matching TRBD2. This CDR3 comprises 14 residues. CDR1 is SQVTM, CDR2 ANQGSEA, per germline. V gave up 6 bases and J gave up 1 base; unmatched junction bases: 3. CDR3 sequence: CSVLAGEGTDTQYF. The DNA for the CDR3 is TGCAGCGTACTAGCGGGGGAAGGCACAGATACGCAGTATTTT.

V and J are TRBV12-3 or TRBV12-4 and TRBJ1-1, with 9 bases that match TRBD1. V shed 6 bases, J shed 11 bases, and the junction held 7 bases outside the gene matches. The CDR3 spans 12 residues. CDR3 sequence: CASRFPGQGAFF. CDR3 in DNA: TGTGCCAGCAGGTTTCCGGGACAGGGCGCTTTCTTT.

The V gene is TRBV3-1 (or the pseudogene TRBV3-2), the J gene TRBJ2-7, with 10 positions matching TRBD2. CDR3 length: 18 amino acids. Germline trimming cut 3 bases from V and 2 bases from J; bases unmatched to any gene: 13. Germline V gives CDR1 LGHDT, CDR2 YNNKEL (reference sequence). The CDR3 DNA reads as TGTGCCAGCAGCCACCTCGGGTGGCTGAGCGGGGGGGCCTACGAGCAGTACTTC. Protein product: CASSHLGWLSGGAYEQYF.

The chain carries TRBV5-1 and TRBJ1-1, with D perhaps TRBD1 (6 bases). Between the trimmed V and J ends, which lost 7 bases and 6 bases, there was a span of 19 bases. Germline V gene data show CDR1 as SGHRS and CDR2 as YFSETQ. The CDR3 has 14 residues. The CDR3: CASAGERVVAEAFF. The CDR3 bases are TGCGCCAGCGCAGGGGAAAGGGTCGTCGCTGAAGCTTTCTTT.